This T cell receptor beta chain derives from a study of T cells in lung cancer brain metastases (dated by TCRdb to 2016 to 2019). Notes on the research overall: About 85% of the 20 patients had a history of tobacco use, with a median of 40 pack-years. Most of the roughly 20 patients received no interval therapy between primary and metastasis resection. A median interval of about 48 weeks was observed between acquisition of the primary and brain metastasis specimens. The study compared TCR beta CDR3 repertoires between fully resected primary non-small cell lung cancers and paired brain metastases. The cohort included some 20 patients who provided 40 or so specimens, with each patient contributing one primary lung lesion and one brain metastasis. A median age at first diagnosis of roughly 56 years was recorded for the patients, of whom roughly nine were male and around 12 were female. Primary and metastatic specimens both had an average DNA integrity number of approximately 4, with no significant difference between the two sites. Results the study describes overall, beyond this receptor: Brain metastases contained significantly fewer unique productive clones than the paired primaries (median approximately 1,500 versus 4,300). Most clones were specific to a single lesion, and paired lesions overlapped only to a limited degree (mean Morisita index around 0.23). The study could not control for the effects of preoperative corticosteroids on T cell infiltration in brain metastases. A significantly larger repertoire fraction was made up by the ten most abundant clones in brain metastases than in primaries, which was suggestive of clonal expansion. Retrieval of the complete infiltrating T cell repertoire may have been prevented by DNA fragmentation in FFPE samples.

This clone was seen a handful of times. The clone's antigen remains unknown. The sample holds no much larger clone one base away, and base qualities are not on file. Between roughly 2 and 5 ug genomic DNA was input per sample, and equal DNA input was given to paired samples. TCR beta libraries were built with the immunoSEQ hsTCRbeta Kit using multiplexed V and J gene primers in two PCR steps. Pooled libraries with positive and negative controls were sequenced on an Illumina MiSeq using a 100-cycle paired-end protocol. The published analysis was carried out like this. The immunoSEQ vendor processed the raw data into normalized, annotated TCR beta repertoire reports. Richness was defined as the number of unique clones by nucleotide sequence, and the iChao1 and Efron-Thisted estimators were used to extrapolate total richness. To characterize and compare the paired lesions, the analysis used Pielou's evenness, Simpson's index, the proportional abundance of the top-ten clones, and the Morisita overlap index. TCRdb mirrors the immuneACCESS table, restricted to in-frame sequences. Some clones are absent from its copies; in checked studies, under half trace to an unresolved V gene, and the reason for the others is unknown. V and J calls and clone size are given by that table; D and trimming were obtained from the DNA. The sample records some 2,500 clones, 90% of which are singletons. The leading ten clones occupy 3% to 3.5% of the sample.

Patients had resection either for delayed recurrence of a solitary brain metastasis or for synchronous oligometastatic disease. To avoid including cancers other than NSCLC, any patient with a history of multiple malignancies was excluded. Using marked H&E slides as a guide, tumor areas were macrodissected from a few unstained roughly 9.3 um sections that had been deparaffinized. All specimens were fixed in formalin and embedded in paraffin (FFPE). Genomic DNA was extracted using the AllPrep DNA/RNA FFPE Kit. The CDR3 numbers 14 residues from cysteine through phenylalanine. The entry retains the CDR3 DNA only, 42 bases that are in frame from base 1. Reading the germline V gene gives CDR1 MDHEN and CDR2 SYDVKM. Trimming removed 6 bases from V and 10 bases from J; the gene matches leave 7 bases unexplained.

This sequence originates from a man in his 70s with non-small cell lung cancer. The sequence is built from TRBV28 and TRBJ1-6; 9 bases in the middle match TRBD1. The sequencing input was tumor tissue from the primary lung tumor. This sample's cell subset or site label indicates: primary lung cancer lesion. The CDR3 protein sequence reads: CASRGQGNYSPLHF. The nucleotides read TGTGCCAGCAGGGGACAGGGCAACTACTCACCCCTCCACTTT.